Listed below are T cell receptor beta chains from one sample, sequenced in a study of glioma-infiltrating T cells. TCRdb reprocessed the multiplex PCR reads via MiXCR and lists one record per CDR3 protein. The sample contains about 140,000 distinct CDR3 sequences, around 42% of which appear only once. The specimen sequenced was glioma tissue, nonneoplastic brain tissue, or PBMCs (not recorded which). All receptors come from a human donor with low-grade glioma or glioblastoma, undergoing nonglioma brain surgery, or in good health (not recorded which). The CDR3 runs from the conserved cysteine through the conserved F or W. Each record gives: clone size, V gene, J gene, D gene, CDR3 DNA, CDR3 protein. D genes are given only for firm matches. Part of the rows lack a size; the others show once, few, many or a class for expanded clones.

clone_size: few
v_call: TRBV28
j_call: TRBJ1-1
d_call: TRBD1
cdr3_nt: TGTGCCAGCAGTTCGGGACAGGGGGATACTGAAGCTTTCTTT
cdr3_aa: CASSSGQGDTEAFF

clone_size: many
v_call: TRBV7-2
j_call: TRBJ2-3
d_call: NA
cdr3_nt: TGTGCCAGCAGCTTACTGGACGATGCGCAGTATTTT
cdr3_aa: CASSLLDDAQYF

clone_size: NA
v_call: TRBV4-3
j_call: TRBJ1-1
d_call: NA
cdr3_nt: TGCGCCAGCAGCCTTGGTGGGGTGGACACTGAAGCTTTCTTT
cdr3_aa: CASSLGGVDTEAFF

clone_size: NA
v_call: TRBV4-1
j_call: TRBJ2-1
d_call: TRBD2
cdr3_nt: TGCGCCAGCAGCCTCATGACTAGCGGGGCCGGCAATGAGCAGTTCTTC
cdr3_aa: CASSLMTSGAGNEQFF

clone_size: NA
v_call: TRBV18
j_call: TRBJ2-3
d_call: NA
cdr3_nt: TGTGCCAGCTCACCCGACGGGGGCACAGATACGCAGTATTTT
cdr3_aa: CASSPDGGTDTQYF

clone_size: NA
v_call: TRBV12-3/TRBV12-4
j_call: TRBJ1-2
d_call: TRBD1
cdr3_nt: TGTGCCAGCAGCCCAGACAGGGTAGTAGATGGTTACACCTTC
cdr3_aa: CASSPDRVVDGYTF

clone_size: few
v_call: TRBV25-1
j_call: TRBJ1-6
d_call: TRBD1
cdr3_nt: TGTGCCAGTCGCCCCCCGACAGGGTCCTATAATTCACCCCTCCACTTT
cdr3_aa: CASRPPTGSYNSPLHF

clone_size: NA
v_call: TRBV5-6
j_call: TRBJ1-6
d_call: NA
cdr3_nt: TGTGCCCGCAGCTCCCGGGAGAATAATTCACCCCTCCACTTT
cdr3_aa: CARSSRENNSPLHF

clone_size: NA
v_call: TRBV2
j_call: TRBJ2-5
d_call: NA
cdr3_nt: TGTGCCATCAGTGACGGAGGGGGCGACGAGACCCAGTACTTC
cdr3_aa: CAISDGGGDETQYF

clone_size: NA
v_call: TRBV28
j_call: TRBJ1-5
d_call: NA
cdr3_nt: TGTGCCAGCAGCTCCGGGGCAGGAGGAAATCAGCCCCAGCATTTT
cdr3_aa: CASSSGAGGNQPQHF

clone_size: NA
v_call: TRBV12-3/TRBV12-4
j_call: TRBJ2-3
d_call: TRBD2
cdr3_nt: TGTGCCAGCAGTCTGCAACTAGCGACTACGCAGTATTTT
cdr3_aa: CASSLQLATTQYF

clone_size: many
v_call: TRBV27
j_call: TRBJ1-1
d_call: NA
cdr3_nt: TGTGCCAGCAGTGCGGACGGACTGAACACTGAAGCTTTCTTT
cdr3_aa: CASSADGLNTEAFF

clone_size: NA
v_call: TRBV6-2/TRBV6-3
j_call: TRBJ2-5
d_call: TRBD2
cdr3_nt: TGTGCCAGCAGTTCCCTCGGGCTAGCGGCCGAAGAGACCCAGTACTTC
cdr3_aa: CASSSLGLAAEETQYF

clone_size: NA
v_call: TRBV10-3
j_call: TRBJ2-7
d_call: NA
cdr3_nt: TGTGCCATCAGTGAGACAGATACCTACGAGCAGTACTTC
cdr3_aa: CAISETDTYEQYF

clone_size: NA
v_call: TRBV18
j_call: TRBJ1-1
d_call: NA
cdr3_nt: TGTGCCAGCTCACCACGGCCGAACACTGAAGCTTTCTTT
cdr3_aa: CASSPRPNTEAFF

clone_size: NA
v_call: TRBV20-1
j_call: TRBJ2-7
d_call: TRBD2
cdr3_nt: TGCAGTGCTAACGGGGGGGCACGATACGAGCAGTACTTC
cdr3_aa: CSANGGARYEQYF

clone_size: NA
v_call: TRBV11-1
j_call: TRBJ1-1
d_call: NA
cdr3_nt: TGTGCCAGCAGCTTCGGCAGCTGGGGTTCTGAAGCTTTCTTT
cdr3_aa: CASSFGSWGSEAFF

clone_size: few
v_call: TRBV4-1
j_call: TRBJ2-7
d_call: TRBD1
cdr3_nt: TGCGCCAGCAGCCAGGGACAGGAGTCCTACGAGCAGTACTTC
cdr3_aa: CASSQGQESYEQYF

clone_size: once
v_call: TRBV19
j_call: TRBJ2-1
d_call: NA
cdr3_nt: TGTGCCAGTAGTATAGAAGGCGGGGATAGCTCCTACAATGAGCAGTTCTTC
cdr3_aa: CASSIEGGDSSYNEQFF

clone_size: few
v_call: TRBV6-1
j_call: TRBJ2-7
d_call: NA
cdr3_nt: TGTGCCAGCAGTCGTGGCCGAAGCTACGAGCAGTACTTC
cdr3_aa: CASSRGRSYEQYF

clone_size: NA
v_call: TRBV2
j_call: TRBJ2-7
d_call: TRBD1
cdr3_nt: TGTGCCAGCAGTGTTGACAGGGCCTACGAGCAGTACTTC
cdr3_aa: CASSVDRAYEQYF

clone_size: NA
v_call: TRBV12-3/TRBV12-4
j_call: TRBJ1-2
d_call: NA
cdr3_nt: TGTGCCAGCAGTTTAGCGTTCAGGCTGCTGGACTACACCTTC
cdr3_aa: CASSLAFRLLDYTF

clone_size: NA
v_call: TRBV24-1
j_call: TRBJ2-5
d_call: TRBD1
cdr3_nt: TGTGCCACCAGTGGAGACAGGGGATTCCAAGAGACCCAGTACTTC
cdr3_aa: CATSGDRGFQETQYF

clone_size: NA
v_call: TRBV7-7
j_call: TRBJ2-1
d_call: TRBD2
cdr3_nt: TGTGCTAGCAGCTTAAGGGGGGAGCGGGGGGGGTGTGATGAGCAGTTCTTC
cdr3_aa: CASSLRGERGGCDEQFF

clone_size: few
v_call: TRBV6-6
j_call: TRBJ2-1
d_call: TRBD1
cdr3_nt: TGTGCCAGCAGTTACTCCGAGACAGGGGGCTACAATGAGCAGTTCTTC
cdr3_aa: CASSYSETGGYNEQFF

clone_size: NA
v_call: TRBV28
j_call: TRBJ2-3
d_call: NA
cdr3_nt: TGTGCCAGCAGTTTGCCATCTAGCACAGATACGCAGTATTTT
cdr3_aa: CASSLPSSTDTQYF

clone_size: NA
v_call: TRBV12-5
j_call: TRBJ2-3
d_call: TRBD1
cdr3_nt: TGTGCTAGTGGTCCCGAGACAGGGGACCCGCAGTATTTT
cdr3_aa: CASGPETGDPQYF

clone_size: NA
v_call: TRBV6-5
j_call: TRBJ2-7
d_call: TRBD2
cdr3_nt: TGTGCCAGCAGACTAGCGTCTTCCTACGAGCAGTACTTC
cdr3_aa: CASRLASSYEQYF

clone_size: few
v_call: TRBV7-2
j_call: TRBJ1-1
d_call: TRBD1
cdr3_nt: TGTGCCAGCAGCCTACCGGGACAGGGGGCACGGAGCACTGAAGCTTTCTTT
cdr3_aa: CASSLPGQGARSTEAFF

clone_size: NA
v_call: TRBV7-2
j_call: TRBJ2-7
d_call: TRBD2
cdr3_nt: TGTGCCAGCAACGAAGGCGGGGGAAGATACGAGCAGTACTTC
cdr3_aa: CASNEGGGRYEQYF

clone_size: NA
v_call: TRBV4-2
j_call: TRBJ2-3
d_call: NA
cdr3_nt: TGTGCCAGCAGCCAAGACCCAACAGGAACTAGCACAGATACGCAGTATTTT
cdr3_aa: CASSQDPTGTSTDTQYF

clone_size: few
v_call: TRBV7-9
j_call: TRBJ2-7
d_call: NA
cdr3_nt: TGTGCCAGCAGCTTTTATGGAACCTACGAGCAGTACTTC
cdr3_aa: CASSFYGTYEQYF

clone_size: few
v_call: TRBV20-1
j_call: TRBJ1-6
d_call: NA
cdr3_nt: TGCAGTGCTTCACGGACAGAACCTAATTCACCCCTCCACTTT
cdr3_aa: CSASRTEPNSPLHF

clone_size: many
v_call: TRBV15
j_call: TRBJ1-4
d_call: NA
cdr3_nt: TGTGCCACCAGCAGAGAACCGATTAATGAAAAACTGTTTTTT
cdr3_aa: CATSREPINEKLFF

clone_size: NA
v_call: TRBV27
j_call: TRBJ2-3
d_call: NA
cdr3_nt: TGTGCCAGCGGCTCAGGTTCCCGCACAGATACGCAGTATTTT
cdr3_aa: CASGSGSRTDTQYF

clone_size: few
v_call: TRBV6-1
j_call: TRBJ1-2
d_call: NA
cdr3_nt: TGTGCCAGCAGTGAGGGGACACTCTCTAACTATGGCTACACCTTC
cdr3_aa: CASSEGTLSNYGYTF

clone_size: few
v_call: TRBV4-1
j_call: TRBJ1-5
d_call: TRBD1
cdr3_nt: TGCGCCAGCAGCCAAGGGACAGGGAATCAGCCCCAGCATTTT
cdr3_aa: CASSQGTGNQPQHF

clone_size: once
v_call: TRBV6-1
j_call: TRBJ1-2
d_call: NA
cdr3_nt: TGTGCCAGCAGCGATCCAGACAGCACATACTACTATGGCTACACCTTC
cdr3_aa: CASSDPDSTYYYGYTF

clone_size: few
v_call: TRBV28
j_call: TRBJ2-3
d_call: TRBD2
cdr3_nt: TGTGCCAGCTTTGGACTAGCGGGAGGGTTTACGCAGTATTTT
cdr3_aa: CASFGLAGGFTQYF

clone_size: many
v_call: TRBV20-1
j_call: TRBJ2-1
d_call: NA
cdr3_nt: TGCAGTGCTACCTTAAGGGATACGGCGCAGTTCTTC
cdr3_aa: CSATLRDTAQFF

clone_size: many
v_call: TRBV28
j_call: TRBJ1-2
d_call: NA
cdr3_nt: TGTGCCAGCAGTTTGGAGGAACCCTATGGCTACACCTTC
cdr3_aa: CASSLEEPYGYTF

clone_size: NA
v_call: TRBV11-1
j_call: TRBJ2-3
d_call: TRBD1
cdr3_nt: TGTGCCAGCGGGGACAGTTCCAGCACAGATACGCAGTATTTT
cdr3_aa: CASGDSSSTDTQYF

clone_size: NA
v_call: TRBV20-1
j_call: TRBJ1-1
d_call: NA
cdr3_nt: TGCAGTGCTAGAGATACGGGGGGCCGAGACACTGAAGCTTTCTTT
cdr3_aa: CSARDTGGRDTEAFF

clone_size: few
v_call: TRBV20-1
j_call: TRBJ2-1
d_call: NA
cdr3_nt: TGCAGTGCTACAACGCCGTCGGTCAATGAGCAGTTCTTC
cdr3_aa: CSATTPSVNEQFF